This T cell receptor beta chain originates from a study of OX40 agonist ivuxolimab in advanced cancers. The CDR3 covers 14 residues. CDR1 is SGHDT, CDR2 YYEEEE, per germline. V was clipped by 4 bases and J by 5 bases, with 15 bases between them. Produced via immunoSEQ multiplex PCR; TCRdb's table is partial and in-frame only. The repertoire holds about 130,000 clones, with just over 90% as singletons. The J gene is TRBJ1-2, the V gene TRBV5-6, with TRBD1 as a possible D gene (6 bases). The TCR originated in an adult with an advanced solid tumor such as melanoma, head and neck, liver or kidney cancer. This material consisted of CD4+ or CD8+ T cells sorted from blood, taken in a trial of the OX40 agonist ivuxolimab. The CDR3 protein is CASSIQDRVYGYTF. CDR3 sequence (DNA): TGTGCCAGCAGCATCCAGGACAGAGTATATGGCTACACCTTC.